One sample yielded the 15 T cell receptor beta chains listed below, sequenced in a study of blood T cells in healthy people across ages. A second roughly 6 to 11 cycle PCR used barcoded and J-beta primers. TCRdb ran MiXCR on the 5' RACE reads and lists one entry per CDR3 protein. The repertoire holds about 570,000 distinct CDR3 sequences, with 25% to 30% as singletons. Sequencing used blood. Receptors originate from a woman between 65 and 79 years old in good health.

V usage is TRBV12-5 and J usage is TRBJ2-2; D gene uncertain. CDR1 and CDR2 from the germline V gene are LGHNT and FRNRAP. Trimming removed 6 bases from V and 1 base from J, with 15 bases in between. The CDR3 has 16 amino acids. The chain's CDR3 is CASGPGRLLNTGELFF. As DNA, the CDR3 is TGTGCTAGTGGCCCCGGGCGACTCCTGAACACCGGGGAGCTGTTTTTT.

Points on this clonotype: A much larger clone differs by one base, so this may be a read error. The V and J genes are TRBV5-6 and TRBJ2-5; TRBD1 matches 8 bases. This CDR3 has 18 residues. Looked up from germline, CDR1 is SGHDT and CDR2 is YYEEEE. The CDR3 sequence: CASSLVLGTGVSVETQCF. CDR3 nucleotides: TGTGCCAGCAGCTTGGTGCTTGGGACAGGAGTATCGGTCGAGACCCAGTGCTTC.

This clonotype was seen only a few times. CDR3 region: CSASRGLAGVSTMYNEQFF. For the CDR3, the DNA is TGCAGTGCTAGCCGGGGACTAGCGGGGGTTTCCACGATGTACAATGAGCAGTTCTTC. The chain carries TRBV20-1 and TRBJ2-1; 14 positions agree with TRBD2. J lost 4 bases, V lost 3 bases, and 14 bases had no gene match. Germline CDR1 and CDR2: DFQATT and SNEGSKA (reference sequence). The CDR3 length is 19 residues.

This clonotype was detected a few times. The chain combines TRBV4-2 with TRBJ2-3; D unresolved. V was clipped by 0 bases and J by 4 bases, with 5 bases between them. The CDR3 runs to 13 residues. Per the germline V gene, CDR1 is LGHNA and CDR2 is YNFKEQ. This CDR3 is CASSQDQADTQYF. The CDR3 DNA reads TGTGCCAGCAGCCAAGATCAGGCAGATACGCAGTATTTT.

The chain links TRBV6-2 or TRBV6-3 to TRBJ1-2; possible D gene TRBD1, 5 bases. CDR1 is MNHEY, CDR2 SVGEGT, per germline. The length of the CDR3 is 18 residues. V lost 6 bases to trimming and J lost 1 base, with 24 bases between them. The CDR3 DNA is TGTGCCAGCAGCTCAGACCCCCGTGGGGCGACGGTTAACTATGGCTACACCTTC. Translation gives CASSSDPRGATVNYGYTF.

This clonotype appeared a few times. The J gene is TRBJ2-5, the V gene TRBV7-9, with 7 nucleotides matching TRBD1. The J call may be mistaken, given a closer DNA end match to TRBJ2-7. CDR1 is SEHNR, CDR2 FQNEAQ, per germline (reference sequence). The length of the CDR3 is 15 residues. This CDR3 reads CASSLGQGVTYEQYF. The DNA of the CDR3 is TGTGCCAGCAGCTTAGGTCAGGGGGTGACCTACGAGCAGTACTTC.

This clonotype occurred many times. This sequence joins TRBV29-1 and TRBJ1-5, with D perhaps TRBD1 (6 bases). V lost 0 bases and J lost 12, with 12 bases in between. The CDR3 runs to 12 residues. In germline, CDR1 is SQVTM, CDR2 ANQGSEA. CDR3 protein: CSVEDGGQNQHF. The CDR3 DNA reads TGCAGCGTTGAAGATGGAGGACAGAACCAGCATTTT.

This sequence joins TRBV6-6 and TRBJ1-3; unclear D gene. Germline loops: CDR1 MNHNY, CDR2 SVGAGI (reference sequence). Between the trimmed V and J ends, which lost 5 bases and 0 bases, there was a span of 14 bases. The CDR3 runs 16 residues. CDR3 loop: CASSQKPGRSGNTIYF. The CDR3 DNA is TGTGCCAGCAGTCAAAAGCCGGGCCGCTCTGGAAACACCATATATTTT.

The CDR3 sequence: CASSPTGKEGYTF. The CDR3 bases are TGCGCCAGCAGCCCGACAGGGAAGGAGGGCTACACCTTC. The J gene is TRBJ1-2, the V gene TRBV5-1; TRBD1 matches 7 bases. With V trimmed by 4 bases and J by 8 bases, 8 bases remained unmatched. The germline V gene has CDR1 SGHRS and CDR2 YFSETQ. This CDR3 region has 13 residues.

CDR3 region: CASSSAGTQLGTQYF. In DNA, the CDR3 is TGTGCCAGCAGCTCGGCCGGGACCCAACTGGGGACCCAGTACTTC. The chain carries TRBV7-2 and TRBJ2-1; D possibly matches TRBD1 or TRBD2 (5 bases each). The J call is in doubt because the DNA end fits TRBJ2-5 better. The CDR3 runs 15 residues. Germline CDR1 reads SGHTA; CDR2 reads FQGNSA.

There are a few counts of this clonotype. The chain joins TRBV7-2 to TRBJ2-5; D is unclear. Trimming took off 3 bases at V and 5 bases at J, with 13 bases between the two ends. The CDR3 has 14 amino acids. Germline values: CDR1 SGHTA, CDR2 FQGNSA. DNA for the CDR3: TGTGCCAGCAGCTTTTTGGTAACTTCGGAGACCCAGTACTTC. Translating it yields CASSFLVTSETQYF.

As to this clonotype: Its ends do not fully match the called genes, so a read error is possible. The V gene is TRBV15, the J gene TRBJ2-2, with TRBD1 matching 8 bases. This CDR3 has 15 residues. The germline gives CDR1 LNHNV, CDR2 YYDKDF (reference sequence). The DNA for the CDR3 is TGTGCCACCAGCAGGGGACAGGCGAACACCGGGGGGCTGTTTTTT. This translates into CATSRGQANTGGLFF.

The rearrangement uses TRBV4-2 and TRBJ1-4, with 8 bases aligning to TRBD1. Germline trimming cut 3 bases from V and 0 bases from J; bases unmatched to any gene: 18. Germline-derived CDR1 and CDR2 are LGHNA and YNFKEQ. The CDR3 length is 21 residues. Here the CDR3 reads CASSQTPLGETGEATNEKLFF. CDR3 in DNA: TGTGCCAGCAGCCAGACCCCGCTTGGTGAGACAGGGGAGGCAACTAATGAAAAACTGTTTTTT.

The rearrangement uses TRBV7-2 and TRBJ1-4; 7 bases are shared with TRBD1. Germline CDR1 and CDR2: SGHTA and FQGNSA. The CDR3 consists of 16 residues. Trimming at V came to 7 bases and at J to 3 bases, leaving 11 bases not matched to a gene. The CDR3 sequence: CASTTHSGTANEKLFF. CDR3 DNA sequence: TGTGCCAGCACTACGCACTCCGGGACAGCTAATGAAAAACTGTTTTTT.

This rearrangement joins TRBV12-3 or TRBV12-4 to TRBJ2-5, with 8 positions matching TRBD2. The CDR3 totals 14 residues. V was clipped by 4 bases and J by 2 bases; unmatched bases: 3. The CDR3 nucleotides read TGTGCCAGCAGTTCGATAGCGGGGCAAGAGACCCAGTACTTC. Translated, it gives CASSSIAGQETQYF.